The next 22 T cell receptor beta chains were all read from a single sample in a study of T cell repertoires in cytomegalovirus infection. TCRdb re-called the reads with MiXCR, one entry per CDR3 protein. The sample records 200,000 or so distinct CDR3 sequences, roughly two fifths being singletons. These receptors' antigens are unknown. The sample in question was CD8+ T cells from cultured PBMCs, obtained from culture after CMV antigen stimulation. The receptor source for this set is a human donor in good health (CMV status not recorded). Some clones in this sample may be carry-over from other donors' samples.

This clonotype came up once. CDR3 amino acids: CASSPGYGSGSYNEQFF. Written as DNA, the CDR3 is TGTGCCAGTAGTCCCGGGTACGGGAGTGGCTCCTACAATGAGCAGTTCTTC. The J gene is TRBJ2-1, the V gene TRBV19; TRBD2 might be the D (6 bases). CDR3 length: 17 amino acids. The V and J ends lost 5 bases and 0 bases respectively, with 17 bases between them. Germline V gene lookup returns CDR1 LNHDA and CDR2 SQIVND (reference sequence).

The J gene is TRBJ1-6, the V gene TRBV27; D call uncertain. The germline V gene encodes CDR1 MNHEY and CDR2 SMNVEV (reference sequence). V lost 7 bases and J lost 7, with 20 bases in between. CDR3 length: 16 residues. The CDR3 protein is CASKALPGRENSPLHF. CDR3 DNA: TGTGCCAGCAAGGCCCTCCCCGGCAGAGAAAATTCACCCCTCCACTTT.

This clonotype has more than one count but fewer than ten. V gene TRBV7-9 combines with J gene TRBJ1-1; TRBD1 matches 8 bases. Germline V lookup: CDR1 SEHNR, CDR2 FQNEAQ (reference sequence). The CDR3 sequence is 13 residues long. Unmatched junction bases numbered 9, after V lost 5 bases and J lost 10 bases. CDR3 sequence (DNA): TGTGCCAGCAGCACCGGACAGGGACGAGGAGCTTTCTTT. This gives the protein CASSTGQGRGAFF.

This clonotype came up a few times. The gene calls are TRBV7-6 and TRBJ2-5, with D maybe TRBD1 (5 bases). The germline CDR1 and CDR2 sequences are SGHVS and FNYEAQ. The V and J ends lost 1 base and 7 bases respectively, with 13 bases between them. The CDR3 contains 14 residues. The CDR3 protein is CASSLDMTQGTQYF. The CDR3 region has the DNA TGTGCCAGCAGCTTAGATATGACTCAGGGGACCCAGTACTTC.

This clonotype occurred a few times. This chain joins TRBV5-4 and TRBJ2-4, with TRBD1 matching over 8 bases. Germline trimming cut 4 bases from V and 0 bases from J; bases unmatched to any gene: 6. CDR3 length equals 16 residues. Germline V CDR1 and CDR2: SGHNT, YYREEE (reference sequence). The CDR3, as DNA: TGTGCCAGCAGCACCGGACAGGGCTTAGCCAAAAACATTCAGTACTTC. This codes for CASSTGQGLAKNIQYF.

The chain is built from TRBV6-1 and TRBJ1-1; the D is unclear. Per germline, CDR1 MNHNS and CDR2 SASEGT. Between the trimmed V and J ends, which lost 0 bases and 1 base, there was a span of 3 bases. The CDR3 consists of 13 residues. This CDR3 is CASSEAENTEAFF. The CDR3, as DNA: TGTGCCAGCAGTGAAGCAGAGAACACTGAAGCTTTCTTT.

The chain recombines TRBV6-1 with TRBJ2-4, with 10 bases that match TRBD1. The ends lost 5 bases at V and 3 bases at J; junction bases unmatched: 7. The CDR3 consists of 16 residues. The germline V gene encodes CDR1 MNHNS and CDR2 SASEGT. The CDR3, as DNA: TGTGCCAGCAGTCCCCGGACAGGGGGGGGCAAAAACATTCAGTACTTC. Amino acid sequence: CASSPRTGGGKNIQYF.

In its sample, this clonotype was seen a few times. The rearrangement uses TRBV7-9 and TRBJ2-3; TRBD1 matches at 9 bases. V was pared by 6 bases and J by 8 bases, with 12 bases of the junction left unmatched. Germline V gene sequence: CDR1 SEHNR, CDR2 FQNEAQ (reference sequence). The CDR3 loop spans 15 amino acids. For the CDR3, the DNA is TGTGCCAGCAGGCATGGACAGGGGCTGGGACGTACGCAGTATTTT. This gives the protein CASRHGQGLGRTQYF. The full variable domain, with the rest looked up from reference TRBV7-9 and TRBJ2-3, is DTGVSQNPRHKITKRGQNVTFRCDPISEHNRLYWYRQTLGQGPEFLTYFQNEAQLEKSRLLSDRFSAERPKGSFSTLEIQRTEQGDSAMYLCASRHGQGLGRTQYFGPGTRLTVL.

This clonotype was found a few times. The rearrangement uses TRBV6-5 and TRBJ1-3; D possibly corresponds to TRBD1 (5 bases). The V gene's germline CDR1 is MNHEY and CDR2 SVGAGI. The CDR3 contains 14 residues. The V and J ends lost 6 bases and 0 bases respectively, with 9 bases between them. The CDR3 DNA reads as TGTGCCAGCAGCCTCGACAGCTCTGGAAACACCATATATTTT. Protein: CASSLDSSGNTIYF.

The CDR3: CASSQDGLAGNYYNEQFF. The CDR3 region has the DNA TGCGCCAGCAGCCAAGACGGACTAGCGGGGAATTACTACAATGAGCAGTTCTTC. This rearrangement joins TRBV4-1 to TRBJ2-1, with 12 bases identical to TRBD2. The CDR3 runs 18 residues. J was trimmed by 3 bases and V by 0 bases; bases with no gene match: 6. Germline V CDR1 and CDR2: MGHRA, YSYEKL.

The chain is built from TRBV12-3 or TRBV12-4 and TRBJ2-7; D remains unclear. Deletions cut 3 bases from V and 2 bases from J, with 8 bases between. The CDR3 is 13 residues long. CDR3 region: CASSLNNPYEQYF. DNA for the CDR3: TGTGCCAGCAGTTTGAATAACCCCTACGAGCAGTACTTC.

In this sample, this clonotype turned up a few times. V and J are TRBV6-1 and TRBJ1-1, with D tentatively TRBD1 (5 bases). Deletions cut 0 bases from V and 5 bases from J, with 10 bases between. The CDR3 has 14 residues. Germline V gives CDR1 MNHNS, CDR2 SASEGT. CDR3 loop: CASSEAPGRTEAFF. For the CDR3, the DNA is TGTGCCAGCAGTGAAGCGCCAGGGAGAACTGAAGCTTTCTTT.

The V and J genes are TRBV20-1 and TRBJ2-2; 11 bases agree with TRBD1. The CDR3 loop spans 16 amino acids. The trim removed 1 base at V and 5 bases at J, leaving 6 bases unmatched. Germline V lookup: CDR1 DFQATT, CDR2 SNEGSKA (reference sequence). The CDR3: CSARGGDRGWTGELFF. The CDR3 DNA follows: TGCAGTGCTAGAGGGGGGGACAGGGGGTGGACCGGGGAGCTGTTTTTT.

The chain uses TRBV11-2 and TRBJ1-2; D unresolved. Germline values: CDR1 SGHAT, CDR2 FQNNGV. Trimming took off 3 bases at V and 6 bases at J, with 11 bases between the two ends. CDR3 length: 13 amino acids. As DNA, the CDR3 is TGTGCCAGCAGCTTCGTGCAGGTGGATGGCTACACCTTC. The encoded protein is CASSFVQVDGYTF.

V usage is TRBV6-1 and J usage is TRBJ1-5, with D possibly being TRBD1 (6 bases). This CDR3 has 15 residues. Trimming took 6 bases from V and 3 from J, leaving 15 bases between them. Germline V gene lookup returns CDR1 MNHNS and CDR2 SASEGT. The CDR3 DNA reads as TGTGCCAGCAGCCCCGGGCAGGGGATCAATCAGCCCCAGCATTTT. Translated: CASSPGQGINQPQHF.

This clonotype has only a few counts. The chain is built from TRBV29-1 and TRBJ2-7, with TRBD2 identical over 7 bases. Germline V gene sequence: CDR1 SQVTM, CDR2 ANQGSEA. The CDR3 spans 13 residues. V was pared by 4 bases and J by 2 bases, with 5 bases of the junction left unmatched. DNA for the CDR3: TGCAGCGTTGGGAGGGCGGGAGCCTACGAGCAGTACTTC. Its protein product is CSVGRAGAYEQYF.

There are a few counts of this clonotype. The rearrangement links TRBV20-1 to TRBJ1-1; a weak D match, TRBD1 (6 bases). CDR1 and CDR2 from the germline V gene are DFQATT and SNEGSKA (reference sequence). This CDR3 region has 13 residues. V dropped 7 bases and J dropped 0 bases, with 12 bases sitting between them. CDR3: CSVRGHLNTEAFF. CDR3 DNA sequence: TGCAGTGTAAGGGGACACCTGAACACTGAAGCTTTCTTT.

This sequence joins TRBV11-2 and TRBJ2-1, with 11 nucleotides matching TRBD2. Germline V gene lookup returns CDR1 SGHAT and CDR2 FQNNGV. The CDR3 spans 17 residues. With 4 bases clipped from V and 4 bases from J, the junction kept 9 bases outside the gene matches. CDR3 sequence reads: CASSSTTSGESYNEQFF. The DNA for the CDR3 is TGTGCCAGCAGCTCCACGACTAGCGGGGAATCTTACAATGAGCAGTTCTTC.

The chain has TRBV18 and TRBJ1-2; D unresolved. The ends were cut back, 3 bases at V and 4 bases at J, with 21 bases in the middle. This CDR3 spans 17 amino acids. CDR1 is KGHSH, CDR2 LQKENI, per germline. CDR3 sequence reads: CASSPSPYRERAYGYTF. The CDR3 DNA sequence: TGTGCCAGCTCACCCAGCCCATACAGAGAGAGGGCCTATGGCTACACCTTC.

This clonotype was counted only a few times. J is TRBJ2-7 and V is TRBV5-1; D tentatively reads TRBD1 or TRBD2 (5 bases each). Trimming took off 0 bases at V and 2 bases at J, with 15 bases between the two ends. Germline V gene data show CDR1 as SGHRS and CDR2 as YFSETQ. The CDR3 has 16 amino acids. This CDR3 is CASSLAGAGRTYEQYF. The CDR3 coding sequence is TGCGCCAGCAGCTTGGCCGGCGCAGGGAGAACCTACGAGCAGTACTTC.

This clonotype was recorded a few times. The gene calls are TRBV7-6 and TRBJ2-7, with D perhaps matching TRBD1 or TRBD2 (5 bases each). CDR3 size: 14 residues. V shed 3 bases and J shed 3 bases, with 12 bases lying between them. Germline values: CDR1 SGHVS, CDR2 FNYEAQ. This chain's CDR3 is CASSFLSGSYEQYF. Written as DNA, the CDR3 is TGTGCCAGCAGCTTTTTATCAGGGAGCTACGAGCAGTACTTC.

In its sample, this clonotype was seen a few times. The CDR3 sequence is CASSQPTGAGTGELFF. CDR3 sequence (DNA): TGCGCCAGCAGCCAACCGACGGGAGCAGGCACCGGGGAGCTGTTTTTT. This chain links TRBV4-1 with TRBJ2-2, with D perhaps matching TRBD2 (6 bases). V dropped 2 bases and J dropped 4 bases, with 14 bases sitting between them. The germline V gene has CDR1 MGHRA and CDR2 YSYEKL. CDR3 length: 16 amino acids.